This T cell receptor (beta chain) was observed in a study of CD8 T cells in ankylosing spondylitis. Regarding the study as a whole: Disease-linked clones had a CD8+ phenotype and relatively low frequency in peripheral blood. Several highly homologous variants made up a TCR beta motif that seemed to typify ankylosing spondylitis blood.

This clonotype occurred many times. What it recognizes is unknown. V was pared by 2 bases and J by 1 base, with 15 bases between. Germline CDR1 is MNHEY and CDR2 is SVGEGT. This CDR3 is built from 16 residues. TCRdb independently ran MiXCR on the 5' RACE reads; one entry per CDR3 protein. The data show around 490,000 distinct CDR3 sequences, approximately 5% seen once. The receptor was isolated from a male donor with ankylosing spondylitis. The rearrangement links TRBV6-2 or TRBV6-3 to TRBJ2-7, with D possibly matching TRBD1 (5 bases). Sequencing was done on a sample of blood, either unsorted or a sorted T cell fraction (not recorded which). The CDR3 protein is CASSYNAGIYSYEQYF. Here the CDR3 DNA reads TGTGCCAGCAGTTACAATGCAGGGATTTATTCCTACGAGCAGTACTTC.